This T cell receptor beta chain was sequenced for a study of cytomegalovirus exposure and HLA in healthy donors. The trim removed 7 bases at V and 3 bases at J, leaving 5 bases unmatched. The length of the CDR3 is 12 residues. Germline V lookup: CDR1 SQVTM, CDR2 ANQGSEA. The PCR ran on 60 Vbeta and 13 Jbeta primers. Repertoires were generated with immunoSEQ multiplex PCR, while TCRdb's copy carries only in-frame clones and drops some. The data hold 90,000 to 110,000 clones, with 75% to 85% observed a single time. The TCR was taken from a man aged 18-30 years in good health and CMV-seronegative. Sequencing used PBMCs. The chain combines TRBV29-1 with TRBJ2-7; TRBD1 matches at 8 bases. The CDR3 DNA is TGCAGCGCAGGGACAGGTATCTACGAGCAGTACTTC. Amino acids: CSAGTGIYEQYF.